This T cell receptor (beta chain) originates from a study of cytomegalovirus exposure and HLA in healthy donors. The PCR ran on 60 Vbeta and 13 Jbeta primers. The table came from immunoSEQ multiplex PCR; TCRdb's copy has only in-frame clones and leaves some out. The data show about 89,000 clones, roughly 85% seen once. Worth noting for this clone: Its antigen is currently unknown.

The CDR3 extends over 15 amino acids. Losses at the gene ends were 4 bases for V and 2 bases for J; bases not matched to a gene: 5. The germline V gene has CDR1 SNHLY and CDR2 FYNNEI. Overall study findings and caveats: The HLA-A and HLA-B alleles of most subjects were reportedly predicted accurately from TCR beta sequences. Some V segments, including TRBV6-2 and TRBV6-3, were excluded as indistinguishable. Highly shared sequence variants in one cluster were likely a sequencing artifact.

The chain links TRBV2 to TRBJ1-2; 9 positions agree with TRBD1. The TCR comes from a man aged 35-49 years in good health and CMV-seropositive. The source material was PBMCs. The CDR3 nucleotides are TGTGCCAGCAGTGCCTGGGACAGGGAGAACTATGGCTACACCTTC. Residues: CASSAWDRENYGYTF. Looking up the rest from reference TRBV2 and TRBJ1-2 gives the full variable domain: EPEVTQTPSHQVTQMGQEVILRCVPISNHLYFYWYRQILGQKVEFLVSFYNNEISEKSEIFDDQFSVERPDGSNFTLKIRSTKLEDSAMYFCASSAWDRENYGYTFGSGTRLTVV.